The 14 T cell receptor beta chains below all came from one sample that was sequenced in a study of cytomegalovirus exposure and HLA in healthy donors. The PCR had 60 Vbeta and 13 Jbeta primers. Only in-frame clones appear in the TCRdb table, and some are missing; sequencing was by immunoSEQ multiplex PCR. The sample lists under 200,000 clones; over 75% were seen once. Sequenced input: PBMCs. All receptors come from a female donor in good health and CMV-seronegative.

V is TRBV29-1 and J is TRBJ2-7; 9 nucleotides align to TRBD1. CDR1 and CDR2 from the germline V gene are SQVTM and ANQGSEA. The CDR3 extends over 11 amino acids. V was clipped by 6 bases and J by 6 bases; unmatched bases: 3. CDR3: CSVGQGCEQYF. As DNA, the CDR3 is TGCAGCGTGGGACAGGGCTGCGAGCAGTACTTC.

The CDR3 sequence: CASSYSGVRTEAFF. CDR3 nucleotides: TGTGCCAGCAGTTACTCAGGGGTGCGAACTGAAGCTTTCTTT. The genes are TRBV6-5 and TRBJ1-1, with a weak D call TRBD1 (5 bases). Trimming took 0 bases from V and 5 from J, leaving 10 bases between them. Germline CDR1 and CDR2: MNHEY and SVGAGI. CDR3 length: 14 residues.

V gene TRBV7-2 combines with J gene TRBJ1-6, with TRBD1 identical over 8 bases. Germline trimming cut 5 bases from V and 0 bases from J; bases unmatched to any gene: 12. Germline-derived CDR1 and CDR2 are SGHTA and FQGNSA. The CDR3 is made up of 19 amino acids. The CDR3 DNA reads TGTGCCAGCAGCCCTGGACAGGGAGCTATTACCTCCTATAATTCACCCCTCCACTTT. Its translation: CASSPGQGAITSYNSPLHF.

The CDR3 is CASSLATGNTPGELFF. CDR3 in DNA: TGTGCCAGCAGCTTAGCGACAGGGAACACGCCCGGGGAGCTGTTTTTT. The V call is TRBV7-2, the J call TRBJ2-2; 7 nucleotides agree with TRBD1. The CDR3 extends over 16 amino acids. The V gene's germline CDR1 is SGHTA and CDR2 FQGNSA. V lost 0 bases and J lost 6; bases outside the gene matches: 7.

This clone has a count of ten or more. The chain uses TRBV12-5 and TRBJ2-7; 11 nucleotides line up with TRBD1. The V and J ends lost 0 bases and 12 bases, in that order; junction bases with no gene match: 10. CDR1 LGHNT and CDR2 FRNRAP come from the germline V gene. The CDR3 length is 15 residues. Here the CDR3 reads CASGLVVSGQGELYF. The CDR3, as DNA: TGTGCTAGTGGTTTGGTAGTTTCGGGACAGGGGGAACTGTACTTC.

This clone appeared a single time. This chain joins TRBV19 and TRBJ2-7; D gene unclear. Germline CDR1 and CDR2: LNHDA and SQIVND (reference sequence). The CDR3 is made up of 11 amino acids. V lost 5 bases and J 4 bases, leaving 6 bases between the germline ends. The CDR3 region is CASSFGYEQYF. In DNA form, the CDR3 reads TGTGCCAGTAGTTTCGGGTACGAGCAGTACTTC.

In this sample, this clone turned up a few times. The CDR3 nucleotides read TGTGCCAGCAGCCAAGAAGCAGCAGGGGCCAAAAACATTCAGTACTTC. Residues: CASSQEAAGAKNIQYF. This sequence joins TRBV4-2 and TRBJ2-4; possible D gene TRBD1, 5 bases. V was cut by 0 bases and J by 1 base, with 10 bases left in between. This CDR3 is 16 amino acids long. Germline V gives CDR1 LGHNA, CDR2 YNFKEQ.

In this sample, this clone turned up once. CDR3 sequence reads: CSVASWTSEGGGEQYF. CDR3 nucleotide sequence: TGCAGCGTTGCTTCCTGGACTAGCGAAGGAGGAGGCGAGCAGTACTTC. The chain has TRBV29-1 and TRBJ2-7; 9 bases map to TRBD2. This CDR3 contains 16 residues. The ends lost 4 bases at V and 6 bases at J; junction bases unmatched: 16. Germline CDR1 reads SQVTM; CDR2 reads ANQGSEA.

This rearrangement joins TRBV5-1 to TRBJ1-1, with D unclear. This CDR3 comprises 14 residues. The ends were cut back, 1 base at V and 3 bases at J, with 10 bases in the middle. The germline V gene encodes CDR1 SGHRS and CDR2 YFSETQ. The CDR3 region is CASSLRGGDTEAFF. In DNA form, the CDR3 reads TGCGCCAGCAGCTTGCGAGGCGGGGACACTGAAGCTTTCTTT. Full variable domain (missing parts from reference TRBV5-1 and TRBJ1-1): KAGVTQTPRYLIKTRGQQVTLSCSPISGHRSVSWYQQTPGQGLQFLFEYFSETQRNKGNFPGRFSGRQFSNSRSEMNVSTLELGDSALYLCASSLRGGDTEAFFGQGTRLTVV.

This sequence joins TRBV30 and TRBJ2-5; 10 bases are a match to TRBD2. The length of the CDR3 is 17 residues. Germline V lookup: CDR1 GTSNPN, CDR2 SVGIG (reference sequence). V lost 0 bases and J lost 1; bases outside the gene matches: 8. Written as DNA, the CDR3 is TGTGCCTGGAGTGTAAGTAGGACTAGCGGATCCCAAGAGACCCAGTACTTC. It yields the protein CAWSVSRTSGSQETQYF.

The chain links TRBV19 to TRBJ2-1; TRBD2 might be the D (5 bases). There are 15 residues in the CDR3. Per germline, CDR1 LNHDA and CDR2 SQIVND (reference sequence). V was cut by 5 bases and J by 0 bases, with 11 bases left in between. CDR3 protein: CASSPQRSSYNEQFF. The CDR3 nucleotides read TGTGCCAGTAGTCCCCAGCGGAGCTCCTACAATGAGCAGTTCTTC.

The V and J genes are TRBV5-1 and TRBJ2-7; TRBD2 aligns across 8 bases. The germline gives CDR1 SGHRS, CDR2 YFSETQ. The CDR3 runs to 14 residues. Unmatched junction bases numbered 4, after V lost 0 bases and J lost 5 bases. The CDR3 loop is CASSLVGRGDEQYF. As DNA, the CDR3 is TGCGCCAGCAGCTTGGTGGGGCGGGGGGACGAGCAGTACTTC.

This chain connects TRBV18 to TRBJ2-3; 9 bases are a match to TRBD2. This CDR3 has 15 residues. Germline values: CDR1 KGHSH, CDR2 LQKENI. V shed 1 base, J shed 5 bases, and the junction held 4 bases outside the gene matches. CDR3 in amino acids: CASSPRTSAIDTQYF. As DNA, the CDR3 is TGTGCCAGCTCACCACGGACTAGCGCCATAGATACGCAGTATTTT. Full variable domain (outside the CDR3, taken from reference TRBV18 and TRBJ2-3): NAGVMQNPRHLVRRRGQEARLRCSPMKGHSHVYWYRQLPEEGLKFMVYLQKENIIDESGMPKERFSAEFPKEGPSILRIQQVVRGDSAAYFCASSPRTSAIDTQYFGPGTRLTVL.

The chain is built from TRBV5-1 and TRBJ2-5, with TRBD2 matching over 13 bases. Trimming cost V 3 bases and J 4 bases; bases outside gene matches: 9. CDR3 length: 17 amino acids. The V gene's germline CDR1 is SGHRS and CDR2 YFSETQ. The CDR3 sequence is CASSSTGLAGVGETQYF. The CDR3 DNA follows: TGCGCCAGCAGCTCCACCGGACTAGCGGGAGTAGGAGAGACCCAGTACTTC.